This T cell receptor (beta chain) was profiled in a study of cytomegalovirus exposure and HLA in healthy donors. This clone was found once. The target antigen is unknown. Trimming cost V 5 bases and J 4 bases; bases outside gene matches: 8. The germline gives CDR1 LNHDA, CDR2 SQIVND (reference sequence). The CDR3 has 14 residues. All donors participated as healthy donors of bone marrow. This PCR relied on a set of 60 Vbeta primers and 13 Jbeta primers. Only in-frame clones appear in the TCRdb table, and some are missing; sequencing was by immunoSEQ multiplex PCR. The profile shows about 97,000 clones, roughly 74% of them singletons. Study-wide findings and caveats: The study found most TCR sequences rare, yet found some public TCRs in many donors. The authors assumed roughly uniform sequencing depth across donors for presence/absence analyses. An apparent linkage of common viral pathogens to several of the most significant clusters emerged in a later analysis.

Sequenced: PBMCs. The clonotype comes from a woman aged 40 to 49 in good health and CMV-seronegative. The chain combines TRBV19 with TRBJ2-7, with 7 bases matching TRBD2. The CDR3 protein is CASSSGNGGYEQYF. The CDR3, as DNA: TGTGCCAGTAGTTCAGGAAACGGGGGGTACGAGCAGTACTTC.